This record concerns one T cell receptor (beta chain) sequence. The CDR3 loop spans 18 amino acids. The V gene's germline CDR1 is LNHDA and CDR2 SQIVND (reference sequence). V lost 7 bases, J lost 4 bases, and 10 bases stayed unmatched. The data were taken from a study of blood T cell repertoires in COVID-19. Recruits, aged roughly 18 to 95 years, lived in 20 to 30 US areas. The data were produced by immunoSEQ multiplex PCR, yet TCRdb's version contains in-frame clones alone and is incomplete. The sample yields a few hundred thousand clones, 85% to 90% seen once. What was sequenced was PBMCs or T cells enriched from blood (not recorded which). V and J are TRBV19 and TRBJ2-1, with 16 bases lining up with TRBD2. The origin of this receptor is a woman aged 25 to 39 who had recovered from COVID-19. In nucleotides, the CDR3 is TGTGCCAGTACCCCGGGACTAGCGGGAGGGCTTAGGTACAATGAGCAGTTCTTC. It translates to CASTPGLAGGLRYNEQFF. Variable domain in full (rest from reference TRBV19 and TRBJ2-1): DGGITQSPKYLFRKEGQNVTLSCEQNLNHDAMYWYRQDPGQGLRLIYYSQIVNDFQKGDIAEGYSVSREKKESFPLTVTSAQKNPTAFYLCASTPGLAGGLRYNEQFFGPGTRLTVL.